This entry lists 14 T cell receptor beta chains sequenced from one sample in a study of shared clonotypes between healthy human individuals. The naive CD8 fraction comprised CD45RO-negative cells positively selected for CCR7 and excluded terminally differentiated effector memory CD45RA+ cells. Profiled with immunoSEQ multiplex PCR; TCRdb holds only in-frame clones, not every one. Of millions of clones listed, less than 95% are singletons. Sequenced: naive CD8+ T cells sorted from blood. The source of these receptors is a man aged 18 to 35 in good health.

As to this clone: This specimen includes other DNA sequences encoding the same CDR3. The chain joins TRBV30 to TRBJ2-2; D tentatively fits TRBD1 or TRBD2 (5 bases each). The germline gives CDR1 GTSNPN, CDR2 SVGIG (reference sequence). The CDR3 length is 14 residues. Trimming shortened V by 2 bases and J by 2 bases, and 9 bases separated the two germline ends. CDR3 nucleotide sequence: TGTGCCTGGAGTACCGGGACCAACACCGGGGAGCTGTTTTTT. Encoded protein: CAWSTGTNTGELFF. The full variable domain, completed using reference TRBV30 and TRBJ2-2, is SQTIHQWPATLVQPVGSPLSLECTVEGTSNPNLYWYRQAAGRGLQLLFYSVGIGQISSEVPQNLSASRPQDRQFILSSKKLLLSDSGFYLCAWSTGTNTGELFFGEGSRLTVL.

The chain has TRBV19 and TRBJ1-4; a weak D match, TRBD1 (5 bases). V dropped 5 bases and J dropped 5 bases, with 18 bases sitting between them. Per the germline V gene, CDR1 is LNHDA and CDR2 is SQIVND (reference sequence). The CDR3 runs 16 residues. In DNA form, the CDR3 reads TGTGCCAGTAGTTCGGGACGGAGGAAAGAAAATGAAAAACTGTTTTTT. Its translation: CASSSGRRKENEKLFF.

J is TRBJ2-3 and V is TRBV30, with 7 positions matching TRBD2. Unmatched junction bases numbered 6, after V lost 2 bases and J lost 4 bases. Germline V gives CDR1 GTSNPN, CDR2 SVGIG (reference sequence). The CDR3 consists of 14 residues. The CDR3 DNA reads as TGTGCCTGGAGTAACAGCGGGGCGGCAGATACGCAGTATTTT. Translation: CAWSNSGAADTQYF.

CDR3 in DNA: TGCAGCGTTGAAAAGGGGATTCCCTACGAGCAGTACTTC. Its translation is CSVEKGIPYEQYF. This rearrangement joins TRBV29-1 to TRBJ2-7, with D perhaps TRBD1 (5 bases). Germline V lookup: CDR1 SQVTM, CDR2 ANQGSEA. The CDR3 is made up of 13 amino acids. V gave up 2 bases and J gave up 2 bases, with 10 bases separating them.

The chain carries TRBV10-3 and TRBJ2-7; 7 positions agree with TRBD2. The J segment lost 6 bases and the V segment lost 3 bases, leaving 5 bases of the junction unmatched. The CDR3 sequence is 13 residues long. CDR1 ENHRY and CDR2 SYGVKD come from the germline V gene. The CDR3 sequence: CAISEQLASEQYF. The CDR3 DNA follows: TGTGCCATCAGTGAACAACTAGCGAGCGAGCAGTACTTC.

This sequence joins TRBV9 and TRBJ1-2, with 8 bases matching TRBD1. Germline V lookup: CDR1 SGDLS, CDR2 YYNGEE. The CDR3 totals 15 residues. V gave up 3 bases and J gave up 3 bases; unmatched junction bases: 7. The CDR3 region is CASSAGQGTDYGYTF. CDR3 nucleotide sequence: TGTGCCAGCAGCGCAGGACAGGGTACGGACTATGGCTACACCTTC.

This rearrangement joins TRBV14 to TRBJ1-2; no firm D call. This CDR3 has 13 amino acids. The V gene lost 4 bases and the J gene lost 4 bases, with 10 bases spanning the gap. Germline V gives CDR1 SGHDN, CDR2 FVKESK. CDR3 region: CASSPRDPYGYTF. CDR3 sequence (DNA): TGTGCCAGCAGCCCGAGAGATCCCTATGGCTACACCTTC.

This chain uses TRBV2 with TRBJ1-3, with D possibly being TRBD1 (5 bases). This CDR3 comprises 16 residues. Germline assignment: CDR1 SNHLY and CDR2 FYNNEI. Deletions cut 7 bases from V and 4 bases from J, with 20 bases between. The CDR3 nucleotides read TGTGCCAGCATTCTCCGGGACCCTGAGATGGGAAACACCATATATTTT. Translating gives CASILRDPEMGNTIYF.

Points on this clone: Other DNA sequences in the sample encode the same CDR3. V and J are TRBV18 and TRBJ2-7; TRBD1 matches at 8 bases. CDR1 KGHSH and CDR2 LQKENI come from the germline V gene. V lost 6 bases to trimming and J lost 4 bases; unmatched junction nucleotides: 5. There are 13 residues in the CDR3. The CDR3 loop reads CASSPRQGYEQYF. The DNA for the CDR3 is TGTGCCAGCTCCCCGAGACAGGGGTACGAGCAGTACTTC.

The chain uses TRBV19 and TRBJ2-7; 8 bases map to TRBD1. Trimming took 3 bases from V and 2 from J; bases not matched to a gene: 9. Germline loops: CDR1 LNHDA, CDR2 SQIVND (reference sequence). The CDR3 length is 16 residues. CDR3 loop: CASSMGFGTGTYEQYF. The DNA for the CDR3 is TGTGCCAGTAGTATGGGGTTCGGGACAGGTACCTACGAGCAGTACTTC.

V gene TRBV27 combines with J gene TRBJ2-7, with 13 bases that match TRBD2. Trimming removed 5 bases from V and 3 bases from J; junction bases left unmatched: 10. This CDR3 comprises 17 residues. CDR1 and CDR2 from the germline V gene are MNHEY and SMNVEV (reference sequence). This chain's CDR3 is CASSNRGLAGPLYEQYF. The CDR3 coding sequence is TGTGCCAGCAGTAACAGGGGACTAGCGGGACCCCTCTACGAGCAGTACTTC.

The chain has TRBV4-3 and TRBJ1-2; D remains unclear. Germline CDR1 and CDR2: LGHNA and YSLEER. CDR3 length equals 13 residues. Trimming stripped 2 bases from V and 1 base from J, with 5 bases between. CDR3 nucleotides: TGCGCCAGCAGCCAACAGAGTAACTATGGCTACACCTTC. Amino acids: CASSQQSNYGYTF.

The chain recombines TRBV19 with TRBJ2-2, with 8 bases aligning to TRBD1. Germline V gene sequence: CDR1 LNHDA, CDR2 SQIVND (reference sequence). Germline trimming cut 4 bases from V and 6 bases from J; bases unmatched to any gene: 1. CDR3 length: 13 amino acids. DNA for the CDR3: TGTGCCAGTAGTACACAGGGGGCCGGGGAGCTGTTTTTT. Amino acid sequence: CASSTQGAGELFF.

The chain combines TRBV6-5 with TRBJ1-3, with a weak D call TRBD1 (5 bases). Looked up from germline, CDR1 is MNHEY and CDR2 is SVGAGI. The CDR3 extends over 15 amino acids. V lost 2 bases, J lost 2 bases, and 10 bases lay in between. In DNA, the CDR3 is TGTGCCAGCAGTTACCGGCGGGGGACTGGAAACACCATATATTTT. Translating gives CASSYRRGTGNTIYF.